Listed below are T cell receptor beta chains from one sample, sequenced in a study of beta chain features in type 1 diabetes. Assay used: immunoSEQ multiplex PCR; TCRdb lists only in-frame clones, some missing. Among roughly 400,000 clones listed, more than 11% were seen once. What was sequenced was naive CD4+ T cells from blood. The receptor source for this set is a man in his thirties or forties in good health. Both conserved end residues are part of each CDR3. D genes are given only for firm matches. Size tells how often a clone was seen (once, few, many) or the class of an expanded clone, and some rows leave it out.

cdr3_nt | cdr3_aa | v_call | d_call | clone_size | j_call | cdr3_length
TGTGCCACCACCCCGTTGGGGGAATTCACAGATACGCAGTATTTT | CATTPLGEFTDTQYF | TRBV11-2 | . | . | TRBJ2-3 | 15
TGTGCCTGGAGTGTACCGGGCCATAGTTTTACTAACTATGGCTACACCTTC | CAWSVPGHSFTNYGYTF | TRBV30 | . | few | TRBJ1-2 | 17
TGTGCCAGCAGCTTAGTGGTTACCGACAGAGAGACCCAGTACTTC | CASSLVVTDRETQYF | TRBV7-2 | . | . | TRBJ2-5 | 15
TGTGCCAGCAATCCGGGGCGGCAAGTTGGCTACACCTTC | CASNPGRQVGYTF | TRBV2 | . | few | TRBJ1-2 | 13
TGTGCCAGCACCCTAGAAACAGGGGATCAAGAGACCCAGTACTTC | CASTLETGDQETQYF | TRBV7-9 | TRBD1 | . | TRBJ2-5 | 15
TGCGCCAGCAGTGATCGTCAGGGGGCCGGGGAGCTGTTTTTT | CASSDRQGAGELFF | TRBV10-1 | TRBD1 | few | TRBJ2-2 | 14
TGTGCCTGGAGTCTAGAGGGAAATCAGCCCCAGCATTTT | CAWSLEGNQPQHF | TRBV30 | . | . | TRBJ1-5 | 13
TGTGCCAGCAGCCTTAAGATCGGCGGCACCGGGGAGCTGTTTTTT | CASSLKIGGTGELFF | TRBV5-4 | . | . | TRBJ2-2 | 15
TGCGCCAGCAGCCCGGACCGGTACACCGGGGAGCTGTTTTTT | CASSPDRYTGELFF | TRBV5-1 | . | . | TRBJ2-2 | 14
TGTGCCAGCAGCCAAGGGACAGAGTATGAAAAACTGTTTTTT | CASSQGTEYEKLFF | TRBV14 | . | . | TRBJ1-4 | 14
TGTGCCAGCAGCCCTACCGGCCAAAGGGATACGCAGTATTTT | CASSPTGQRDTQYF | TRBV5-4 | . | few | TRBJ2-3 | 14
TGTGCCAGCACAACGCTGACAGGCTCCGGGGAGCTGTTTTTT | CASTTLTGSGELFF | TRBV9 | . | few | TRBJ2-2 | 14
TGTGCCAGCAGCTCCCACACCTACGAGCAGTACTTC | CASSSHTYEQYF | TRBV7-2 | . | . | TRBJ2-7 | 12
TGTGCCAGCAGCAAGACCCACAGGGGCGATACGCAGTATTTT | CASSKTHRGDTQYF | TRBV5-4 | TRBD1 | . | TRBJ2-3 | 14